The 25 T cell receptor beta chains presented below share a single source sample, sequenced in a study of beta chain features in type 1 diabetes. Of the isolated RNA, all was reverse transcribed, and so the sequenced material was expressed TCRB transcripts. Sequencing was performed with immunoSEQ multiplex PCR; in TCRdb, only in-frame clones are kept and a portion is missing. The data show just over 600,000 clones, with roughly 15% seen just once and about 0.097% held by the top ten. The sequenced material came from naive CD4+ T cells from blood. Every receptor here comes from a man in his late teens or twenties in good health.

The V gene is TRBV7-3, the J gene TRBJ2-3; tentative D call: TRBD1 (5 bases). The V end was cut by 5 bases, the J end by 0 bases, with 15 bases between. The CDR3 totals 16 residues. The germline gives CDR1 SGHTA, CDR2 FQGTGA. Here the CDR3 reads CASSSGRAGSTDTQYF. The CDR3 DNA reads as TGTGCCAGCAGCAGTGGGCGTGCAGGGAGCACAGATACGCAGTATTTT.

The chain has TRBV28 and TRBJ1-2, with 7 bases identical to TRBD1. With V trimmed by 7 bases and J by 8 bases, 16 bases remained unmatched. This CDR3 spans 15 amino acids. Per the germline V gene, CDR1 is MDHEN and CDR2 is SYDVKM. CDR3 in DNA: TGTGCCAGCAACCTGCCGGGACAGCTCATAAGCGGCTACACCTTC. Its translation: CASNLPGQLISGYTF.

The chain recombines TRBV7-9 with TRBJ2-3; 8 bases line up with TRBD1. The CDR3 sequence is 17 residues long. The trim removed 5 bases at V and 1 base at J, leaving 11 bases unmatched. CDR1 and CDR2 (germline): SEHNR, FQNEAQ (reference sequence). The CDR3 sequence: CASSGTGSSRGTDTQYF. CDR3 nucleotides: TGTGCCAGCAGCGGGACAGGTTCTTCCCGGGGCACAGATACGCAGTATTTT.

This rearrangement joins TRBV7-9 to TRBJ2-3, with 7 bases matching TRBD1. CDR3 length: 14 amino acids. The germline gives CDR1 SEHNR, CDR2 FQNEAQ (reference sequence). The V segment lost 5 bases and the J segment 6 bases; nucleotides outside the gene matches: 8. CDR3 sequence reads: CASSATGVGDTQYF. For the CDR3, the DNA is TGTGCCAGCAGCGCCACAGGGGTCGGGGATACGCAGTATTTT.

V usage is TRBV7-9 and J usage is TRBJ1-1; unclear D gene. From germline, CDR1 is SEHNR and CDR2 FQNEAQ (reference sequence). Trimming cost V 1 base and J 5 bases, with 8 bases left between them. The CDR3 runs to 13 residues. The CDR3 DNA reads TGTGCCAGCAGCTTAGAGGGAAGGACTGAAGCTTTCTTT. Encoded protein: CASSLEGRTEAFF. Complete variable domain (other parts from reference TRBV7-9 and TRBJ1-1): DTGVSQNPRHKITKRGQNVTFRCDPISEHNRLYWYRQTLGQGPEFLTYFQNEAQLEKSRLLSDRFSAERPKGSFSTLEIQRTEQGDSAMYLCASSLEGRTEAFFGQGTRLTVV.

The chain is built from TRBV12-5 and TRBJ1-2, with D possibly TRBD1 on 5 matching bases. This CDR3 has 15 residues. Trimming left V 5 bases short and J 3 bases short, with 16 bases between. Germline loops: CDR1 LGHNT, CDR2 FRNRAP. The CDR3 DNA reads as TGTGCTAGTGGTACAGGACCCACACCAGACTATGGCTACACCTTC. Translating it yields CASGTGPTPDYGYTF.

The chain employs TRBV9 and TRBJ2-5; 7 positions match TRBD2. The DNA end favors TRBJ2-7, so the J call may be wrong. Per the germline V gene, CDR1 is SGDLS and CDR2 is YYNGEE. There are 14 residues in the CDR3. CDR3 region: CASSAGLGAYEQYF. The CDR3 bases are TGTGCCAGCAGCGCTGGACTAGGGGCCTACGAGCAGTACTTC.

The chain couples TRBV27 to TRBJ1-5; 7 nucleotides match TRBD1. V was pared by 4 bases and J by 2 bases, with 11 bases of the junction left unmatched. Looked up from germline, CDR1 is MNHEY and CDR2 is SMNVEV (reference sequence). CDR3 length: 17 residues. The CDR3 bases are TGTGCCAGCAGTTCTAGACAGGGTCTCAGGGGCAATCAGCCCCAGCATTTT. Translation: CASSSRQGLRGNQPQHF.

This sequence joins TRBV30 and TRBJ1-1; weak D call: TRBD1 (5 bases). The germline V gene has CDR1 GTSNPN and CDR2 SVGIG (reference sequence). Trimming removed 0 bases from V and 1 base from J, with 12 bases in between. The CDR3 loop spans 15 amino acids. CDR3 coding DNA: TGTGCCTGGAGTGTTCGGGGCAGGGAGAACACTGAAGCTTTCTTT. It translates to CAWSVRGRENTEAFF.

The sample holds a few counts of this clone. This chain connects TRBV27 to TRBJ1-4; D remains ambiguous. The V and J ends lost 5 bases and 5 bases respectively, with 18 bases between them. This CDR3 has 16 amino acids. Germline loops: CDR1 MNHEY, CDR2 SMNVEV (reference sequence). CDR3 protein: CASSRIDGVLNEKLFF. CDR3 DNA: TGTGCCAGCAGTCGGATCGACGGAGTATTAAATGAAAAACTGTTTTTT. The full variable domain, its missing parts supplied by reference TRBV27 and TRBJ1-4, is EAQVTQNPRYLITVTGKKLTVTCSQNMNHEYMSWYRQDPGLGLRQIYYSMNVEVTDKGDVPEGYKVSRKEKRNFPLILESPSPNQTSLYFCASSRIDGVLNEKLFFGSGTQLSVL.

This clone was counted a few times. This chain connects TRBV6-5 to TRBJ2-6; D gene uncertain. CDR3 length: 14 residues. V dropped 5 bases and J dropped 0 bases, with 5 bases sitting between them. CDR1 is MNHEY, CDR2 SVGAGI, per germline. The CDR3: CASSLPSGANVLTF. In DNA form, the CDR3 reads TGTGCCAGCAGTCTACCCTCTGGGGCCAACGTCCTGACTTTC.

The sample holds a few counts of this clone. This sample also contains other DNA sequences that code for the same CDR3. The chain is built from TRBV25-1 and TRBJ2-2; D uncertain. V gave up 3 bases and J gave up 3 bases, with 5 bases separating them. The V gene's germline CDR1 is MGHDK and CDR2 SYGVNS. The CDR3 is made up of 13 amino acids. CDR3 in DNA: TGTGCCAGCAGTGAGCAGTACACCGGGGAGCTGTTTTTT. The encoded protein is CASSEQYTGELFF.

The gene calls are TRBV9 and TRBJ1-1, with 10 bases identical to TRBD1. Germline V gives CDR1 SGDLS, CDR2 YYNGEE. The CDR3 consists of 19 residues. V was pared by 4 bases and J by 6 bases, with 21 bases of the junction left unmatched. CDR3 sequence reads: CASSSFRDRGHGSSAEAFF. The CDR3 DNA reads TGTGCCAGCAGCTCCTTCCGGGACAGGGGTCATGGTAGTTCGGCTGAAGCTTTCTTT.

This clone turned up a few times. The genes are TRBV7-9 and TRBJ2-3, with 8 bases lining up with TRBD2. Unmatched junction bases numbered 1, after V lost 2 bases and J lost 3 bases. Germline CDR1 SEHNR, CDR2 FQNEAQ (reference sequence). This CDR3 has 14 amino acids. DNA for the CDR3: TGTGCCAGCAGCTTAAGACTAGCGACAGATACGCAGTATTTT. Protein: CASSLRLATDTQYF. Full variable domain (outside the CDR3, taken from reference TRBV7-9 and TRBJ2-3): DTGVSQNPRHKITKRGQNVTFRCDPISEHNRLYWYRQTLGQGPEFLTYFQNEAQLEKSRLLSDRFSAERPKGSFSTLEIQRTEQGDSAMYLCASSLRLATDTQYFGPGTRLTVL.

This clone was seen only a few times. The genes are TRBV27 and TRBJ2-7, with TRBD1 matching 8 bases. V was clipped by 3 bases and J by 2 bases; unmatched bases: 9. Germline-derived CDR1 and CDR2 are MNHEY and SMNVEV (reference sequence). This CDR3 has 16 residues. The CDR3 region has the DNA TGTGCCAGCAGTTTCCGCCGGGACAGGCCCACCTACGAGCAGTACTTC. Translating gives CASSFRRDRPTYEQYF.

This clone appeared a few times. The chain joins TRBV4-1 to TRBJ1-2; D is unresolved. V lost 1 base, J lost 6 bases, and 9 bases lay in between. This CDR3 is 13 amino acids long. Per germline, CDR1 MGHRA and CDR2 YSYEKL. Here the CDR3 reads CASSQGSADGYTF. As DNA, the CDR3 is TGCGCCAGCAGCCAAGGATCGGCAGATGGCTACACCTTC.

J is TRBJ2-7 and V is TRBV6-4, with no clear D. The CDR3 contains 12 residues. The germline V and J ends were trimmed by 0 bases and 4 bases, with 4 bases remaining between them. Germline V gives CDR1 MRHNA, CDR2 SNTAGT. CDR3 nucleotide sequence: TGTGCCAGCAGTGACTCGGAGTACGAGCAGTACTTC. Translated, it gives CASSDSEYEQYF.

This clone was detected only a few times. The chain is built from TRBV21-1 and TRBJ2-3; the DNA was not compared with TRBD2, the D call given in the table. TRBV21-1 is classified as a pseudogene. The CDR3 has 18 residues. CDR3 sequence reads: CASSKEGLAGGGTDTQYF. The CDR3 DNA sequence: TGTGCCAGCAGCAAAGAGGGGCTAGCGGGAGGGGGCACAGATACGCAGTATTTT.

The genes are TRBV6-5 and TRBJ1-6; D is possibly TRBD1 (5 bases). Germline loops: CDR1 MNHEY, CDR2 SVGAGI. The CDR3 is 15 amino acids. The germline V and J ends were trimmed by 5 bases and 3 bases, with 11 bases remaining between them. CDR3 amino acids: CASSAGGYYNSPLHF. The CDR3 nucleotides are TGTGCCAGCAGTGCGGGGGGGTACTATAATTCACCCCTCCACTTT.

The V gene is TRBV14, the J gene TRBJ2-5, with D perhaps assigned TRBD1 or TRBD2 (5 bases each). The CDR3 covers 14 residues. Germline V gives CDR1 SGHDN, CDR2 FVKESK. V gave up 0 bases and J gave up 7 bases, with 12 bases separating them. CDR3 protein: CASSQDGGMGTQYF. In nucleotides, the CDR3 is TGTGCCAGCAGCCAAGATGGGGGTATGGGGACCCAGTACTTC.

V usage is TRBV28 and J usage is TRBJ2-7; the match to TRBD2 covers 7 bases. The germline CDR1 and CDR2 sequences are MDHEN and SYDVKM. This CDR3 is 15 amino acids long. The V gene end was trimmed by 3 bases and the J gene end by 3 bases; junction bases not matched to a gene: 8. CDR3 residues: CASSLPRDYYYEQYF. CDR3 sequence (DNA): TGTGCCAGCAGTTTGCCCCGGGACTATTACTACGAGCAGTACTTC.

This clone was counted only a few times. V usage is TRBV15 and J usage is TRBJ1-1; D is unresolved. V was cut by 0 bases and J by 0 bases, with 8 bases left in between. CDR3 size: 15 residues. Germline V lookup: CDR1 LNHNV, CDR2 YYDKDF (reference sequence). The CDR3 DNA sequence: TGTGCCACCAGCAGAGATCCGGCGGTGAACACTGAAGCTTTCTTT. This gives the protein CATSRDPAVNTEAFF.

This clone has only a few counts. The CDR3 nucleotides read TGTGCCAGCAGCCAAGCACCCAGCTCCTACGAGCAGTACTTC. It encodes CASSQAPSSYEQYF. The rearrangement joins TRBV4-2 to TRBJ2-7, with no clear D. The CDR3 is 14 residues long. The V end lost 1 base, the J end lost 0 bases, and 7 bases lay between the germline ends. Germline V gives CDR1 LGHNA, CDR2 YNFKEQ.

As for this clone: The sample holds other DNA sequences that translate to the same CDR3. The chain carries TRBV9 and TRBJ2-1; D may be TRBD1 (6 bases). V dropped 2 bases and J dropped 0 bases, with 9 bases sitting between them. From germline, CDR1 is SGDLS and CDR2 YYNGEE. This CDR3 contains 15 residues. The CDR3 region has the DNA TGTGCCAGCAGCGTTCAGGGGAGCTCCTACAATGAGCAGTTCTTC. This sequence encodes CASSVQGSSYNEQFF.

The chain joins TRBV20-1 to TRBJ1-1; D remains unclear. CDR1 is DFQATT, CDR2 SNEGSKA, per germline (reference sequence). V was clipped by 3 bases and J by 8 bases, with 10 bases between them. The CDR3 has 11 residues. CDR3 coding DNA: TGCAGTGCTAGTAAAGAGTTCGAAGCTTTCTTT. Protein sequence: CSASKEFEAFF.